Listed here are 11 T cell receptor beta chains from one sample, sequenced in a study of neurological immune-mediated disorders. TCRdb independently ran MiXCR on the 5' RACE reads; one entry per CDR3 protein. The sample records some 33,000 distinct CDR3 sequences, roughly 1.6% being singletons. The sequencing sample was made of PBMCs. All receptors derive from a woman younger than 45 with multiple sclerosis.

Many counts were recorded for this clonotype. This chain links TRBV12-3 or TRBV12-4 with TRBJ2-3; TRBD1 is a possible D gene (6 bases). The V gene lost 6 bases and the J gene lost 2 bases, with 12 bases spanning the gap. The CDR3 length is 14 residues. CDR3 sequence reads: CASSPRQATDTQYF. The DNA of the CDR3 is TGTGCCAGCAGCCCCCGACAGGCCACAGATACGCAGTATTTT.

This clonotype has at least ten counts. The chain is built from TRBV2 and TRBJ1-1; a weak D match, TRBD1 (6 bases). This CDR3 is built from 12 residues. Deletions cut 6 bases from V and 11 bases from J, with 16 bases between. The germline CDR1 and CDR2 sequences are SNHLY and FYNNEI. This CDR3 is CASRGYDRNAFF. The DNA for the CDR3 is TGTGCCAGCAGGGGCTATGACAGGAACGCTTTCTTT. The full variable domain, in which reference TRBV2 and TRBJ1-1 provide the parts outside the CDR3, is EPEVTQTPSHQVTQMGQEVILRCVPISNHLYFYWYRQILGQKVEFLVSFYNNEISEKSEIFDDQFSVERPDGSNFTLKIRSTKLEDSAMYFCASRGYDRNAFFGQGTRLTVV.

In its sample, this clonotype was seen many times. V gene TRBV5-1 combines with J gene TRBJ2-7; D is uncertain. Germline values: CDR1 SGHRS, CDR2 YFSETQ. Trimming removed 2 bases at V and 1 base at J, with 10 bases between. The CDR3 loop spans 14 amino acids. The CDR3 DNA sequence: TGCGCCAGCAGCTTCCTTGCTAATTCCTACGAGCAGTACTTC. Protein: CASSFLANSYEQYF.

In this sample, this clonotype turned up many times. V and J are TRBV7-8 and TRBJ2-1; 8 bases line up with TRBD1. CDR3 size: 13 residues. The germline gives CDR1 SGHVS, CDR2 FQNEAQ. V shed 5 bases and J 7 bases; nucleotides not matched to a gene: 4. The CDR3 DNA sequence: TGTGCCAGCAGCCCGGACAGGGTGAATGAGCAGTTCTTC. Translation gives CASSPDRVNEQFF.

Ten or more counts support this clonotype. The chain links TRBV18 to TRBJ1-5; a weak D match, TRBD1 (6 bases). Trimming shortened V by 0 bases and J by 2 bases, and 11 bases separated the two germline ends. Per the germline V gene, CDR1 is KGHSH and CDR2 is LQKENI. The CDR3 has 16 amino acids. The CDR3 DNA is TGTGCCAGCTCACCACCCCACAGGGCGGGCAATCAGCCCCAGCATTTT. Translation: CASSPPHRAGNQPQHF.

Ten or more counts support this clonotype. The J gene is TRBJ2-3, the V gene TRBV12-3 or TRBV12-4, with TRBD1 matching over 8 bases. The CDR3 loop spans 14 amino acids. J gave up 3 bases and V 6 bases, and 5 bases lay outside the gene matches. The DNA of the CDR3 is TGTGCCAGCAGGCCCGGACAGGGAACAGATACGCAGTATTTT. Its protein product is CASRPGQGTDTQYF.

This clonotype was detected ten times or more. The chain links TRBV20-1 to TRBJ2-4; no reliable D call. The CDR3 loop spans 15 amino acids. Germline V lookup: CDR1 DFQATT, CDR2 SNEGSKA (reference sequence). The ends were cut back, 5 bases at V and 1 base at J, with 15 bases in the middle. Here the CDR3 DNA reads TGCAGTGCTGGAAGGGTGGTTAAGGCCAAAAACATTCAGTACTTC. Its protein product is CSAGRVVKAKNIQYF.

This clonotype was counted at least ten times. This chain links TRBV7-3 with TRBJ2-3, with 8 bases identical to TRBD2. The CDR3 runs 15 residues. Germline loops: CDR1 SGHTA, CDR2 FQGTGA. Trimming cost V 3 bases and J 1 base; bases outside gene matches: 3. The DNA of the CDR3 is TGTGCCAGCAGCTTGATGACTAGCGGCACAGATACGCAGTATTTT. This translates into CASSLMTSGTDTQYF.

The rearrangement uses TRBV20-1 and TRBJ2-3, with 10 positions matching TRBD2. The CDR3 contains 15 residues. Germline values: CDR1 DFQATT, CDR2 SNEGSKA (reference sequence). Trimming at V came to 2 bases and at J to 6 bases, leaving 8 bases not matched to a gene. The CDR3, as DNA: TGCAGTGCTAGAACGCTAGCGGGGGCGATTGATACGCAGTATTTT. This sequence encodes CSARTLAGAIDTQYF.

This clonotype was found many times. V and J are TRBV9 and TRBJ2-5; D ambiguous. V lost 3 bases to trimming and J lost 3 bases, with 9 bases between them. The CDR3 loop spans 13 amino acids. CDR1 and CDR2 (germline): SGDLS, YYNGEE. In nucleotides, the CDR3 is TGTGCCAGCAGCGACCATGGGGAAGAGACCCAGTACTTC. It translates to CASSDHGEETQYF.

At least ten counts were recorded for this clonotype. The chain recombines TRBV11-2 with TRBJ2-3; the match to TRBD1 covers 7 bases. This CDR3 spans 16 amino acids. Germline V gene sequence: CDR1 SGHAT, CDR2 FQNNGV. V lost 1 base, J lost 2 bases, and 6 bases stayed unmatched. The CDR3 reads CASSLGGQPHTDTQYF. As DNA, the CDR3 is TGTGCCAGCAGCTTAGGGGGACAGCCCCACACAGATACGCAGTATTTT.